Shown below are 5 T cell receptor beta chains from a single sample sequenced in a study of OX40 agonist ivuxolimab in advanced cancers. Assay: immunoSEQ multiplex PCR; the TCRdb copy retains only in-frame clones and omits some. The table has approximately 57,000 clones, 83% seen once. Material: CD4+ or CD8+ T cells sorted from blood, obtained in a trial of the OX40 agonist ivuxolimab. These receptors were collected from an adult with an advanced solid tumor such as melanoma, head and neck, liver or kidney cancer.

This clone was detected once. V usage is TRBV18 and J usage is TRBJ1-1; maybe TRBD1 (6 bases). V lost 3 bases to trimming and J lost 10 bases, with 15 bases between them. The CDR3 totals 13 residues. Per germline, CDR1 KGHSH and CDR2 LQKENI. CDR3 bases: TGTGCCAGCTCACCCCGGGACATCTGGGGAGCTTTCTTT. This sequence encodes CASSPRDIWGAFF.

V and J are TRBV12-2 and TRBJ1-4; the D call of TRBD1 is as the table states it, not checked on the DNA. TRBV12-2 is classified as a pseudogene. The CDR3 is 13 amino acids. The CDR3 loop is CASHTGGDEKLFF. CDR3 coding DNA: TGTGCAAGTCACACAGGGGGGGATGAAAAACTGTTTTTT.

CDR3 sequence reads: CASSLTQGAGEQYF. For the CDR3, the DNA is TGTGCCAGCAGCTTAACCCAGGGGGCAGGGGAGCAGTACTTC. The chain combines TRBV7-7 with TRBJ2-7, with 8 bases identical to TRBD1. Trimming at V came to 2 bases and at J to 7 bases, leaving 7 bases not matched to a gene. Germline-derived CDR1 and CDR2 are SSHAT and FNYEAQ (reference sequence). The length of the CDR3 is 14 residues.

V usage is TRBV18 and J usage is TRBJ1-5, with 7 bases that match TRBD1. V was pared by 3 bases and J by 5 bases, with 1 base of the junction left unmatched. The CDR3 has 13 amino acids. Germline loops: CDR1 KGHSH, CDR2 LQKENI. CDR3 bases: TGTGCCAGCTCACCTGACAGGGATCAGCCCCAGCATTTT. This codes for CASSPDRDQPQHF. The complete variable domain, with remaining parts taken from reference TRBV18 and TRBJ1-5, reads NAGVMQNPRHLVRRRGQEARLRCSPMKGHSHVYWYRQLPEEGLKFMVYLQKENIIDESGMPKERFSAEFPKEGPSILRIQQVVRGDSAAYFCASSPDRDQPQHFGDGTRLSIL.

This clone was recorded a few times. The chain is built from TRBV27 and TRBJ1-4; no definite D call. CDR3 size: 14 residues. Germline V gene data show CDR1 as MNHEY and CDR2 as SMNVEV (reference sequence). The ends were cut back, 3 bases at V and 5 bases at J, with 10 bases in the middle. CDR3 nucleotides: TGTGCCAGCAGTTTGAGGAGCGAGAATGAAAAACTGTTTTTT. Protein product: CASSLRSENEKLFF. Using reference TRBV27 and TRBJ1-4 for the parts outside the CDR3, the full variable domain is EAQVTQNPRYLITVTGKKLTVTCSQNMNHEYMSWYRQDPGLGLRQIYYSMNVEVTDKGDVPEGYKVSRKEKRNFPLILESPSPNQTSLYFCASSLRSENEKLFFGSGTQLSVL.